The present T cell receptor (beta chain) was sequenced within a study of T cell repertoires in cytomegalovirus infection. Across the study: Shared public TCR beta signatures pointed to both CMV infection and a matching HLA type.

The germline V gene encodes CDR1 LGHDT and CDR2 YNNKEL (reference sequence). Trimming removed 10 bases at V and 5 bases at J, with 15 bases between. There are 12 residues in the CDR3. This clonotype was picked up a small number of times. Its antigen remains unidentified. TCRdb reanalysed the reads using MiXCR and keeps one entry per CDR3 protein. This sample carries some 180,000 distinct CDR3 sequences, about 20% of them seen once, and the ten largest clones take under 3.5%. Overall study findings and caveats: Cumulative frequency of public TCR beta families picked out carriers of CMV plus the relevant HLA. HLA-C-restricted CMV-specific TCR beta clonotypes were dominant in the ex vivo response.

The sample consisted of PBMCs. The chain recombines TRBV3-1 with TRBJ2-7; possibly TRBD1 for D (6 bases). The receptor's source is a human donor in good health (CMV status not recorded). Some clones in this sample may be carry-over from other donors' samples. CDR3 in amino acids: CATVGQHHEQYF. CDR3 nucleotides: TGTGCCACAGTCGGACAGCACCACGAGCAGTACTTC.